This T cell receptor (beta chain) was recovered during a study of early T cells in non-severe SARS-CoV-2 infection. Study overall: It was bulk RNA from unsorted whole blood that was sequenced, and the chains were unpaired.

In this sample, this clonotype is medium-sized (0.01 to 0.1%). Its specificity is not known. Study findings and constraints: Anti-spike CD8 responses were favored in VDJdb matching, and private and CD4 specificities were missed.

Unique molecular identifier tags were affixed to discrete cDNA molecules. One entry per CDR3 protein, called by TCRdb with MiXCR from the 5' RACE reads. The data hold thousands of distinct CDR3 sequences, with around 4.8% observed a single time. This receptor was obtained from an adult who was a healthcare worker with PCR-confirmed SARS-CoV-2 infection or an uninfected control (not recorded which). Sequenced: whole blood.

This chain's CDR3 is CASRVSSGSVNEQFF. The CDR3 nucleotides are TGTGCCAGCAGGGTTAGTAGCGGGAGTGTCAATGAGCAGTTCTTC. The J gene is TRBJ2-1, the V gene TRBV3-1; 9 bases agree with TRBD2. Germline V gives CDR1 LGHDT, CDR2 YNNKEL (reference sequence). J was trimmed by 6 bases and V by 6 bases; bases with no gene match: 9. This CDR3 region has 15 residues.